The present TCR beta chain was sequenced within a study of T cell responses to AZD1222 COVID-19 vaccine. Worth noting for this clone: Its antigen is not identified.

Looked up from germline, CDR1 is SGHTA and CDR2 is FQGTGA. Trimming removed 0 bases from V and 9 bases from J; junction bases left unmatched: 10. The CDR3 length is 16 residues. Libraries were prepared by immunoSEQ multiplex PCR; TCRdb keeps only in-frame clonotypes and omits some of them. The table lists more than 120,000 clones, 93% of them singletons, with approximately 5% in the top ten. Study results and limitations: There were mostly white British donors and more females than males, and clonal diversity was possibly underestimated. Spike-specific TCR breadth and depth grew following two AZD1222 doses.

The input for sequencing was peripheral blood, taken on day 0 of AZD1222 vaccination. The V gene is TRBV7-3, the J gene TRBJ2-1, with 8 nucleotides matching TRBD2. The TCR comes from an adult in good health. The DNA for the CDR3 is TGTGCCAGCAGCTTAACGCGGGGTGGCGGGAGGAGTGAGCAGTTCTTC. Amino acids: CASSLTRGGGRSEQFF.